The TCR beta chain described here comes from a study of blood T cell repertoires in COVID-19. The assay was immunoSEQ multiplex PCR, and TCRdb's table has in-frame clones only and misses some. Of tens of thousands of clones detected, 65% to 90% appear once; the ten largest clones hold about 17%. Trimming took 5 bases from V and 6 from J; bases not matched to a gene: 4. The CDR3 runs to 13 residues. Germline CDR1 and CDR2: MNHEY and SVGEGT. The sequenced material came from peripheral blood. The chain carries TRBV6-2 or TRBV6-3 and TRBJ1-2, with 9 bases aligning to TRBD1. This TCR came from a human donor in a cohort sampled during active COVID-19. The CDR3 region has the DNA TGTGCCAGCAGTAAGACAGGGGGTAATGGCTACACCTTC. Its translation: CASSKTGGNGYTF.